The 8 T cell receptor beta chains below all came from one sample that was sequenced in a study of shared clonotypes between healthy human individuals. Profiled with immunoSEQ multiplex PCR; TCRdb holds only in-frame clones, not every one. The repertoire holds about 2.1 million clones, 85% to 95% seen once, with roughly 1.7% in the top ten. CD45RO-negative, CCR7-selected cells formed the naive CD8 fraction, which excluded terminally differentiated effector memory CD45RA+ cells. The sequenced sample consisted of naive CD8+ T cells from PBMCs. These receptors all stem from a man between 18 and 35 years old in good health. Some clones in this sample may be carry-over from other donors' samples.

The chain uses TRBV5-4 and TRBJ1-4, with D hard to call. The germline gives CDR1 SGHNT, CDR2 YYREEE (reference sequence). Trimming removed 4 bases from V and 12 bases from J, with 19 bases in between. The CDR3 loop spans 14 amino acids. For the CDR3, the DNA is TGTGCCAGCAGCCCCACGGGCATGAATTCGGAACTGTTTTTT. This gives the protein CASSPTGMNSELFF.

J is TRBJ1-5 and V is TRBV4-1; no clear D. The CDR3 runs to 13 residues. Germline V gene data show CDR1 as MGHRA and CDR2 as YSYEKL. Trimming stripped 4 bases from V and 7 bases from J, with 11 bases between. The CDR3: CASSPSRTQPQHF. Here the CDR3 DNA reads TGCGCCAGCAGCCCATCGAGGACGCAGCCCCAGCATTTT.

The V and J genes are TRBV11-2 and TRBJ2-1; 10 nucleotides line up with TRBD1. The CDR3 spans 14 residues. The V gene's germline CDR1 is SGHAT and CDR2 FQNNGV. J was trimmed by 7 bases and V by 5 bases; bases with no gene match: 5. CDR3 region: CASSRDRGGNEQFF. The CDR3 nucleotides are TGTGCCAGCAGCAGGGACAGGGGTGGGAATGAGCAGTTCTTC.

The chain has TRBV13 and TRBJ2-5, with D perhaps TRBD1 (5 bases). V shed 5 bases and J shed 5 bases, with 15 bases lying between them. The CDR3 is made up of 14 amino acids. Germline V gene lookup returns CDR1 PRHDT and CDR2 FYEKMQ (reference sequence). CDR3 protein: CASSPQGRPETQYF. Written as DNA, the CDR3 is TGTGCCAGCAGCCCGCAGGGAAGGCCCGAGACCCAGTACTTC.

This chain links TRBV14 with TRBJ2-1, with D unresolved. CDR3 length equals 12 residues. The ends were cut back, 3 bases at V and 9 bases at J, with 9 bases in the middle. Germline values: CDR1 SGHDN, CDR2 FVKESK. The CDR3 bases are TGTGCCAGCAGCCAGGGAATGGCTGAGCAGTTCTTC. It encodes CASSQGMAEQFF.

This clone was seen only once. The chain is built from TRBV19 and TRBJ2-1; D remains ambiguous. V lost 3 bases to trimming and J lost 4 bases, with 7 bases between them. This CDR3 comprises 13 residues. Germline CDR1 LNHDA, CDR2 SQIVND (reference sequence). The CDR3 loop reads CASSMLSYNEQFF. The CDR3 DNA reads TGTGCCAGTAGTATGCTGAGTTACAATGAGCAGTTCTTC.

V usage is TRBV28 and J usage is TRBJ1-3, with unresolved D. Per germline, CDR1 MDHEN and CDR2 SYDVKM. The CDR3 has 14 residues. The V end was cut by 3 bases, the J end by 0 bases, with 6 bases between. The CDR3 nucleotides are TGTGCCAGCAGTTTCTACAGCTCTGGAAACACCATATATTTT. It specifies CASSFYSSGNTIYF. Complete variable domain (other parts from reference TRBV28 and TRBJ1-3): DVKVTQSSRYLVKRTGEKVFLECVQDMDHENMFWYRQDPGLGLRLIYFSYDVKMKEKGDIPEGYSVSREKKERFSLILESASTNQTSMYLCASSFYSSGNTIYFGEGSWLTVV.

The rearrangement joins TRBV10-3 to TRBJ2-5; D may be TRBD1 or TRBD2 (5 bases each). The length of the CDR3 is 15 residues. The V gene's germline CDR1 is ENHRY and CDR2 SYGVKD. V gave up 7 bases and J gave up 1 base, with 16 bases separating them. The CDR3 here is CAIKGGDGVQETQYF. As DNA, the CDR3 is TGTGCCATCAAGGGTGGGGACGGGGTCCAAGAGACCCAGTACTTC.